The 24 T cell receptor beta chains below were found in one sample sequenced in a study of CD8 T cells in ankylosing spondylitis. TCRdb analysed the 5' RACE reads with MiXCR anew, one entry per CDR3 protein. The table records approximately 550,000 distinct CDR3 sequences, roughly 13% of them present only once. Study-wide results and caveats: One TCR beta motif, made up of roughly eight highly homologous variants, appeared characteristic of ankylosing spondylitis blood.

Antigen specificity for these receptors is unknown. The sample comprised blood, either unsorted or a sorted T cell fraction (not recorded which). The receptors originated from a male donor with ankylosing spondylitis.

This clonotype is a singleton in its sample. V usage is TRBV11-2 and J usage is TRBJ2-7; D uncertain. Germline V lookup: CDR1 SGHAT, CDR2 FQNNGV. The CDR3 consists of 11 residues. V lost 4 bases to trimming and J lost 3 bases, with 4 bases between them. The CDR3 DNA reads as TGTGCCAGCAGCTGGGACTACGAGCAGTACTTC. As protein: CASSWDYEQYF.

This clonotype showed up just a few times. This chain links TRBV5-1 with TRBJ2-1; 9 bases agree with TRBD2. The CDR3 is 17 residues long. CDR1 is SGHRS, CDR2 YFSETQ, per germline. The V and J ends lost 4 bases and 9 bases, in that order; junction bases with no gene match: 17. CDR3 region: CASSISARIAGAGEQFF. Written as DNA, the CDR3 is TGCGCCAGCAGCATAAGTGCCCGAATAGCGGGAGCCGGTGAGCAGTTCTTC.

The rearrangement uses TRBV5-1 and TRBJ1-1, with D perhaps TRBD1 (6 bases). Germline V gene lookup returns CDR1 SGHRS and CDR2 YFSETQ. The CDR3 extends over 14 amino acids. The ends were cut back, 0 bases at V and 4 bases at J, with 10 bases in the middle. CDR3 loop: CASSLAWDTTEAFF. DNA of the CDR3: TGCGCCAGCAGCTTGGCCTGGGACACCACTGAAGCTTTCTTT.

The chain is built from TRBV27 and TRBJ2-7, with 7 bases lining up with TRBD2. CDR1 MNHEY and CDR2 SMNVEV come from the germline V gene (reference sequence). V was pared by 6 bases and J by 4 bases, with 15 bases of the junction left unmatched. CDR3 length equals 16 residues. The CDR3 bases are TGTGCCAGCAGCTCCTTAGCTAGCGGTCATCGGTACGAGCAGTACTTC. Translating gives CASSSLASGHRYEQYF.

This clonotype has a handful of counts. The rearrangement links TRBV20-1 to TRBJ2-5, with 12 bases matching TRBD2. The germline V gene has CDR1 DFQATT and CDR2 SNEGSKA (reference sequence). CDR3 length: 15 residues. Trimming cost V 5 bases and J 5 bases; bases outside gene matches: 9. CDR3 sequence (DNA): TGCAGTGCTCCAGCTAGCGGGAGGGCCTTGGAGACCCAGTACTTC. Protein: CSAPASGRALETQYF.

In this sample, this clonotype turned up many times. The chain uses TRBV18 and TRBJ2-2, with D maybe TRBD1 (5 bases). From germline, CDR1 is KGHSH and CDR2 LQKENI. V was trimmed by 5 bases and J by 2 bases, leaving 9 bases between them. The CDR3 is 14 amino acids. The CDR3 coding sequence is TGTGCCAGCTCAGAAGGACAAAACACCGGGGAGCTGTTTTTT. Protein: CASSEGQNTGELFF.

V is TRBV9 and J is TRBJ2-3, with 16 bases fitting TRBD2. Trimming at V came to 2 bases and at J to 4 bases, leaving 7 bases not matched to a gene. Germline-derived CDR1 and CDR2 are SGDLS and YYNGEE. CDR3 length: 18 amino acids. CDR3 loop: CASSVGTSGRANADTQYF. CDR3 bases: TGTGCCAGCAGCGTCGGGACTAGCGGGAGGGCCAATGCAGATACGCAGTATTTT.

This clonotype was observed a handful of times. V gene TRBV12-5 combines with J gene TRBJ1-1; 8 positions match TRBD1. Germline V gene lookup returns CDR1 LGHNT and CDR2 FRNRAP. The V segment lost 3 bases and the J segment 4 bases; nucleotides outside the gene matches: 22. This CDR3 comprises 20 residues. CDR3 nucleotides: TGTGCTAGTGGTTTAGCAAGGGGGACAACAGGGGGTTTAAGTGGCACTGAAGCTTTCTTT. It encodes CASGLARGTTGGLSGTEAFF. The variable domain in full, completed from reference TRBV12-5 and TRBJ1-1, reads DARVTQTPRHKVTEMGQEVTMRCQPILGHNTVFWYRQTMMQGLELLAYFRNRAPLDDSGMPKDRFSAEMPDATLATLKIQPSEPRDSAVYFCASGLARGTTGGLSGTEAFFGQGTRLTVV.

This clonotype was seen only once. The chain employs TRBV5-1 and TRBJ1-2; TRBD1 matches at 11 bases. The germline gives CDR1 SGHRS, CDR2 YFSETQ. The CDR3 contains 17 residues. The ends lost 4 bases at V and 3 bases at J; junction bases unmatched: 11. CDR3 residues: CASSAGTGGDPDYGYTF. DNA of the CDR3: TGCGCCAGCAGCGCCGGGACAGGGGGAGATCCGGACTATGGCTACACCTTC.

This clonotype was detected only a few times. The V gene is TRBV29-1, the J gene TRBJ2-1, with D hard to call. The germline gives CDR1 SQVTM, CDR2 ANQGSEA. Deletions cut 3 bases from V and 0 bases from J, with 9 bases between. The CDR3 loop spans 14 amino acids. The chain's CDR3 is CSVDQDRSYNEQFF. The CDR3 DNA reads as TGCAGCGTTGACCAGGATCGCTCCTACAATGAGCAGTTCTTC.

This clonotype occurred many times. The chain combines TRBV10-3 with TRBJ2-1; 7 nucleotides line up with TRBD1. Trimming cost V 2 bases and J 2 bases; bases outside gene matches: 9. This CDR3 is built from 17 residues. CDR1 is ENHRY and CDR2 is SYGVKD in the germline V gene. CDR3 in amino acids: CAISERQTGITYNEQFF. The CDR3 DNA reads TGTGCCATCAGTGAGCGCCAGACAGGGATAACCTACAATGAGCAGTTCTTC.

CDR3 region: CASSQEPDYGYTF. The CDR3 DNA reads as TGTGCCAGCAGCCAAGAACCGGATTATGGCTACACCTTC. The V call is TRBV3-1, the J call TRBJ1-2; D unresolved. V was clipped by 0 bases and J by 5 bases, with 7 bases between them. Germline values: CDR1 LGHDT, CDR2 YNNKEL (reference sequence). The CDR3 runs to 13 residues.

This clonotype was seen only a few times. The chain has TRBV12-3 or TRBV12-4 and TRBJ2-5, with D hard to call. V shed 5 bases and J shed 4 bases, with 11 bases lying between them. This CDR3 is built from 13 residues. In DNA form, the CDR3 reads TGTGCCAGCAGTCCCGGAGTCCCAGAGACCCAGTACTTC. Encoded protein: CASSPGVPETQYF.

The chain recombines TRBV3-1 with TRBJ1-6, with TRBD1 as a possible D gene (5 bases). The germline CDR1 and CDR2 sequences are LGHDT and YNNKEL (reference sequence). Trimming removed 2 bases at V and 10 bases at J, with 15 bases between. This CDR3 region has 15 residues. In nucleotides, the CDR3 is TGTGCCAGCAGCCAAAAAGGGGATGGGACCTCACCCCTCCACTTT. This codes for CASSQKGDGTSPLHF.

There are a few counts of this clonotype. The rearrangement uses TRBV6-4 and TRBJ2-1; 10 nucleotides match TRBD2. The CDR3 extends over 15 amino acids. Unmatched junction bases numbered 4, after V lost 5 bases and J lost 3 bases. Looked up from germline, CDR1 is MRHNA and CDR2 is SNTAGT. This chain's CDR3 is CASSNLAGDYNEQFF. CDR3 DNA: TGTGCCAGCAGTAATCTAGCGGGAGACTACAATGAGCAGTTCTTC.

This chain links TRBV20-1 with TRBJ2-4; 10 nucleotides line up with TRBD2. The CDR3 covers 16 residues. Germline trimming cut 3 bases from V and 3 bases from J; bases unmatched to any gene: 8. Germline CDR1 and CDR2: DFQATT and SNEGSKA (reference sequence). The CDR3 sequence: CSARSPLAGDKNIQYF. Here the CDR3 DNA reads TGCAGTGCTAGGTCGCCGCTAGCGGGAGACAAAAACATTCAGTACTTC.

The chain carries TRBV20-1 and TRBJ2-5, with D hard to call. The CDR3 has 13 amino acids. Germline-derived CDR1 and CDR2 are DFQATT and SNEGSKA (reference sequence). V was cut by 1 base and J by 4 bases, with 10 bases left in between. DNA for the CDR3: TGCAGTGCTAGAGGGCCGTACGGAGAGACCCAGTACTTC. Translated: CSARGPYGETQYF.

This clonotype was counted many times. V is TRBV3-1 and J is TRBJ2-3, with 12 bases identical to TRBD2. This CDR3 is built from 16 residues. J lost 7 bases, V lost 4 bases, and 9 bases had no gene match. Germline values: CDR1 LGHDT, CDR2 YNNKEL (reference sequence). This CDR3 is CASSPSGLAGTNTQYF. Written as DNA, the CDR3 is TGTGCCAGCAGCCCTAGCGGACTAGCGGGAACGAATACGCAGTATTTT.

The chain couples TRBV5-1 to TRBJ2-2; 8 bases line up with TRBD1. Trimming at V came to 4 bases and at J to 3 bases, leaving 8 bases not matched to a gene. Germline-derived CDR1 and CDR2 are SGHRS and YFSETQ. There are 16 residues in the CDR3. The chain's CDR3 is CASSPGQGVDTGELFF. CDR3 DNA: TGCGCCAGCAGCCCTGGACAGGGAGTCGACACCGGGGAGCTGTTTTTT.

This clonotype was picked up a small number of times. The rearrangement joins TRBV14 to TRBJ1-1; perhaps TRBD1 as D (5 bases). Germline loops: CDR1 SGHDN, CDR2 FVKESK. The CDR3 spans 16 residues. The germline V and J ends were trimmed by 4 bases and 3 bases, with 18 bases remaining between them. CDR3: CASSRFSGLRDTEAFF. The DNA of the CDR3 is TGTGCCAGCAGCCGTTTTTCGGGGCTTCGAGACACTGAAGCTTTCTTT.

The table lists this clonotype with a few counts. The V and J genes are TRBV20-1 and TRBJ2-5; 9 bases align to TRBD1. V shed 3 bases and J 5 bases; nucleotides not matched to a gene: 4. The CDR3 extends over 13 amino acids. Germline V gene data show CDR1 as DFQATT and CDR2 as SNEGSKA (reference sequence). CDR3 bases: TGCAGTGCTAGCCGGGACAGGGCGGAGACCCAGTACTTC. Translated, it gives CSASRDRAETQYF.

A few counts support this clonotype. The chain couples TRBV27 to TRBJ2-6; possible D gene TRBD2, 5 bases. This CDR3 has 19 residues. With 3 bases removed from V and 0 bases from J, the gap between germline ends came to 18 bases. CDR1 MNHEY and CDR2 SMNVEV come from the germline V gene (reference sequence). This CDR3 is CASSLRASWLDSGANVLTF. The CDR3 DNA reads as TGTGCCAGCAGTTTGCGCGCTAGCTGGTTGGACTCTGGGGCCAACGTCCTGACTTTC. The whole variable domain, remainder taken from reference TRBV27 and TRBJ2-6, is EAQVTQNPRYLITVTGKKLTVTCSQNMNHEYMSWYRQDPGLGLRQIYYSMNVEVTDKGDVPEGYKVSRKEKRNFPLILESPSPNQTSLYFCASSLRASWLDSGANVLTFGAGSRLTVL.

This clonotype was observed a handful of times. CDR3 amino acids: CASSEMTGVTKYTF. The DNA of the CDR3 is TGTGCCAGCAGTGAAATGACAGGGGTTACTAAGTACACCTTC. The rearrangement links TRBV25-1 to TRBJ1-2; the match to TRBD1 covers 8 bases. Germline V lookup: CDR1 MGHDK, CDR2 SYGVNS. Unmatched junction bases numbered 10, after V lost 2 bases and J lost 11 bases. The CDR3 has 14 amino acids.

The chain uses TRBV10-3 and TRBJ2-5; TRBD2 agrees at 8 bases. Germline V gene sequence: CDR1 ENHRY, CDR2 SYGVKD. The CDR3 contains 14 residues. The junction had 0 bases not matched to a gene; V was cut back by 3 bases and J by 0 bases. The chain's CDR3 is CAISEAGDQETQYF. The CDR3 DNA sequence: TGTGCCATCAGTGAAGCGGGAGACCAAGAGACCCAGTACTTC.